The entry below gives a single TCR beta chain sequence along with its context. Its cognate antigen has yet to be identified. Base qualities are not provided; no much larger clone lies one nucleotide away. The library was generated by the immunoSEQ multiplex PCR assay. A mixture of 60 forward primers for TCR Vbeta segments and 13 reverse primers for TCR Jbeta segments was used in the multiplex PCR. The CDR3 region of rearranged TCR beta genes was amplified from genomic DNA by a multiplex PCR assay. The Illumina HiSeq System was used to sequence the amplified TCR beta libraries as 87-base-pair reads. In the original analysis: A later analysis tallied around 87 million unique TCR beta chains across the 666 repertoires, and some 10 million of those chains were shared by two or more donors. Raw reads were error-corrected and collapsed into unique sequences by a nearest-neighbor algorithm in which closely related sequences were merged to remove PCR and sequencing errors. V, D and J gene segments were assigned by aligning CDR3 sequences to IMGT reference sequences. For a sequence to be retained, at least a six-nucleotide match to both a V gene segment and a J gene segment was required. A rearrangement was called productive if the CDR3 had no stop codons and remained in frame with V and J, and every other rearrangement was called non-productive. CDR3 was defined according to IMGT convention as the region running from the second conserved V-encoded cysteine to the conserved J-encoded phenylalanine. The earlier analysis of 587 of the donors excluded sequences that lacked an unambiguous match to a single V gene segment. In an earlier analysis of 587 of the donors, V segments were called functional above 56.7% productive rearrangements and were called segregating when the between-donor standard deviation exceeded 5%. A statistical classification framework was developed to diagnose cytomegalovirus status using the catalog of TCR beta chain sequences. A later analysis assigned V and J genes by comparing TCR nucleotide sequences with IMGT/GENE-DB human TR gene sequences. A later analysis assigned CDR3 sequences and most-parsimonious VDJ recombination scenarios with the TCRdist pipeline. In a later analysis, each TCR beta chain was defined by its CDR3 amino acid sequence together with its V-gene family, and reads without a unique V-gene family were excluded. To address suspected cross-contamination and a sequencing artifact, a later analysis removed 592 highly shared, low-generation-probability nucleotide sequences. In a later analysis, a clonal expansion index for each public chain was calculated from normalized within-repertoire ranks of inferred template counts. Generation probabilities in a later analysis came from a VDJ recombination model fitted to out-of-frame rearrangements, and those results were checked against IGoR. In a later analysis, hypergeometric tests were used to score TCR-TCR, TCR-HLA and TCR-CMV co-occurrence, with a repertoire-size bias correction applied to TCR pairs. To estimate false discovery rates, a later analysis permuted the HLA or CMV assignments 20 times. A later analysis grouped co-occurring TCRs with DBSCAN, adding TCRdist sequence similarity when clustering within HLA-allele-positive subsets. Repertoires with fewer than 30,000 or more than 120,000 public chains, plus five repertoires with anomalous nucleotide sharing, were excluded from co-occurrence clustering. TCRdb obtained this table from immuneACCESS and retained in-frame rearrangements with V and J assigned. These tables miss some clones; where compared with another copy, unresolved V genes account for less than half of the shortfall, and the remainder is unexplained. V, J and clone size were drawn from that table, and D and trimming were deduced from the DNA. For this sample there are some 45,000 clones; around 73% appear just once. The biggest ten clones account for around 3.3% of the sample.

The cohort comprised fewer than 700 healthy bone marrow donors. At the time of sampling, every cohort member was nominally healthy, though immune exposures that went unrecorded were likely present. The donor tested CMV seronegative and was one of the 352 seronegative cohort members. Every donor gave a peripheral blood sample, and the peripheral blood mononuclear cells from that sample were used for TCR beta sequencing. Genomic DNA was extracted from the blood cell samples with the Qiagen DNeasy Blood Extraction Kit. The sample comes from a study of cytomegalovirus exposure and HLA in healthy donors (dated by TCRdb to about 2017). With respect to the entire study: According to an earlier analysis of 587 of the donors, roughly 180 million T cells yielded 117 million unique TCR beta sequences and about 300 Gb of sequence data. Approximately 330 gigabases of sequencing data and approximately 92 million unique TCR sequences made up an early release that covered several hundred HLA-typed donors. The genetic ancestry cluster associated with self-reported Caucasian donors included 81% of the roughly 360 genotyped donors. The study aimed to test whether signatures of past pathogen exposure could be identified by cataloging public T cell receptors. The study used immunosequencing to profile the T cell repertoires of 600 to 850 subjects and linked those repertoires to cytomegalovirus serostatus. Besides the first cohort of roughly 640 subjects, a separate validation cohort made up of roughly 120 different subjects was used. To predict cytomegalovirus infection status, the study brought together high-throughput TCR immunosequencing, statistical association of individual TCRs with disease status, and machine learning. A later analysis re-examined previously published TCR beta repertoires from about 670 donors and added high-resolution HLA genotyping to investigate patterns of TCR occurrence. The later analysis used no new phenotypic data to find candidate immune exposures, relying instead on TCR beta sequences and their occurrence across donors. An earlier analysis of 587 of the donors applied high-throughput TCR beta sequencing to assess whether each TCR beta V gene segment acted as functional or pseudogenic. Donor age, sex, ethnicity and CMV serostatus were compiled together with the repertoire data. A later genetic analysis took genome-wide SNP genotypes for about 55% of the 666 donors and used that subset as a discovery cohort. Every discovery cohort repertoire had been produced on one sequencing platform. Class I and class II HLA loci were covered by the typing at four-digit resolution. The number of donors typed differed by locus, with about 620-630 for A, B, C, DRB1 and DQB1, around 500 for DQA1, over 600 for DPA1, and under 490 for DPB1. Because of strong linkage in the cohort, five DR-DQ haplotypes were treated as single units for association and clustering. Across approximately 400 genotyped donors of the cohort, an average of roughly 250,000 unique TCR beta nucleotide sequences per donor were sequenced, and 15% to 20% of those sequences were non-productive.

Beyond this particular receptor, the publication reports: The earlier analysis of almost 600 of the donors excluded roughly 17 rarely observed V segments, including chromosome 9 orphons, because counts were too low. Correlated functional status among segregating V segments might be attributable to linkage disequilibrium, but an unknown experimental factor could not be ruled out. Some IMGT-functional V segments, including TRBV6-2 and TRBV6-3, could not be told apart with the 87-base-pair reads, so those segments were excluded. Three of the identified cytomegalovirus-associated TCR beta chains were confirmed in vitro to be specific for cytomegalovirus antigens. HLA typing was unavailable for some donors at each locus, so association tests used only the typed subset. A later genetic analysis reported fewer N-insertions in productive TCRs among donors in an Asian-associated ancestry cluster than the roughly 670-donor mean. The classifier was reported to diagnose cytomegalovirus status with high specificity and sensitivity in both the original and validation cohorts. When HLA alleles, especially DR and DQ, strongly co-occurred, attributing TCR associations to individual alleles was difficult. The study listed 164 TCR beta chains as associated with cytomegalovirus. A later analysis found that most CMV-associated TCR beta chains appeared HLA-restricted, with HLA associations seemingly driven largely by CMV exposure. A later analysis reported that several top co-occurrence clusters appeared linked to parvovirus B19, influenza, CMV and Epstein-Barr virus. Most TCR sequences were observed very rarely across donors, whereas some public TCRs were present in many individuals. CMV serostatus was the only immune exposure information available for the cohort. A later analysis found that HLA-associated TCR beta chains were more clonally expanded and had lower generation probabilities than equally common non-associated chains. In an earlier analysis of 587 of the donors, most TCR beta V segments were observed in productive rearrangements about 87% or about 30% of the time, broadly matching IMGT annotations. A further reported finding was that TCR beta sequences accurately predicted the HLA-A and HLA-B alleles for most subjects in the first cohort. A group of highly shared sequence variants was considered likely to be a technical artifact of the sequencing pipeline. The presence/absence analyses assumed that sequencing depth was roughly uniform across donors, and that assumption may not be true. Only TCR beta chains were sequenced in this cohort, and the absence of alpha or paired-chain data limited detectable features. In a later analysis, TCR association rates were found to vary across HLA loci, with the most associated TCRs seen for DRB1 alleles and the fewest for HLA-C alleles. Specific HLA alleles were associated with about 17,000 TCR beta sequences at a false discovery rate of 0.05 in a later analysis. The authors suggested that the approach could potentially be extended to other disease states and immunological phenotypes. An association between a missense DCLRE1C variant and V-gene and J-gene trimming of TCR beta chains was found in a later genetic analysis and replicated in an independent cohort.

Reading the germline V gene gives CDR1 MRHNA and CDR2 SNTAGT. V is pared back by 4 bases and J by 5 bases, with 16 bases lying between the germline termini. Counted from cysteine to phenylalanine, this CDR3 has 15 amino acids. The CDR3 DNA has 45 bases and is translated from base 1. The source is a woman in her 30s in good health and CMV-seronegative. The sequence joins TRBV6-4 to TRBJ2-3, with TRBD2 tentatively as D gene (5 bases match). Sequenced input: PBMCs. The DNA sequence follows: TGTGCCAGCAGTGCTCAATCAGACGGGGAAGATACGCAGTATTTT. Protein translation: CASSAQSDGEDTQYF.